These T cell receptor beta chains were read from a single sample in a study of regulatory T cells in long-lasting Graves disease. One entry per CDR3 protein results from TCRdb running MiXCR on the multiplex PCR reads. The repertoire includes about 430,000 distinct CDR3 sequences, about 15% of them detected once, and roughly 8% sits in the top ten. The same sample was also used in a study of T cells in Graves' hyperthyroidism and ophthalmopathy.

The sequencing used peripheral blood mononuclear cells (PBMCs), collected at new diagnosis, from a patient treated with antithyroid drugs. These receptors came from a middle-aged woman with Graves disease. The conserved cysteine and the conserved F or W are not part of the CDR3 here. The D gene is left open where the match is weak.

TRBJ2-7 | TRBV29-1 | TRBD1 | SVVLGTGVIEQY
TRBJ2-7 | TRBV19 | - | ASSIGAGIGYEQY
TRBJ2-7 | TRBV18 | TRBD1 | ASSPLGTGDYPEYEQY
TRBJ1-3 | TRBV11-2 | - | ASSLYEGGITGNTIY
- | TRBV7-2 | TRBD2 | ASSLGLAGGVDTQY
TRBJ2-7 | TRBV19 | TRBD2 | ASSKTTSGRVAYEQY
TRBJ2-7 | TRBV5-6 | - | ASSFRHSGEQY
TRBJ2-3 | TRBV18 | - | ASSPPADADTQY
TRBJ2-7 | TRBV28 | TRBD1 | ASSLDRDYEQY
TRBJ2-1 | TRBV16 | TRBD1 | ASSQGDRPYEQF
TRBJ1-4 | TRBV19 | TRBD1 | ASSIGTGTNEKLF
TRBJ1-4 | TRBV5-4 | - | ASSLPGLNEKLF
TRBJ2-7 | TRBV28 | - | ASSLDYEQY
TRBJ2-2 | TRBV11-2 | - | ASSTGRLNTGELF
TRBJ2-3 | TRBV11-2 | TRBD2 | ASSHPTSDVPDTQY
TRBJ1-5 | TRBV3-1 | - | ASSLKNQPQH
TRBJ2-1 | TRBV4-3 | TRBD2 | ASSQDLLAGYNEQF
TRBJ2-5 | TRBV11-3 | - | ASSSPLAGPFLGPSQETQY
TRBJ2-1 | TRBV7-9 | - | ASRKDGTSYNEQF
TRBJ2-1 | TRBV2 | TRBD1 | ASSSGQVRGEQF
TRBJ2-7 | TRBV3-1 | - | ASSPGFTYEQY
TRBJ1-6 | TRBV11-2 | - | ASSLAGRTYNSPLH
TRBJ2-1 | TRBV11-3 | - | ASSYEGGYNEQF
TRBJ2-3 | TRBV19 | - | ASSSHRSTDTQY
TRBJ2-1 | TRBV10-2 | TRBD2 | ASSGGLAGRPSYNEQF
TRBJ2-3 | TRBV24-1 | - | ATGDRENTDTQY
TRBJ1-1 | TRBV6-9 | - | ASSYLGQINTEAF
TRBJ1-1 | TRBV5-1 | - | ASSFNSQNTEAF
TRBJ2-7 | TRBV10-2 | TRBD2 | ASSDPSKGLAAYEQY
TRBJ2-7 | TRBV5-4 | TRBD2 | ASRVRGAGAAYEQY
TRBJ1-1 | TRBV3-1 | TRBD1 | ASSQDRDRARAF
TRBJ1-1 | TRBV28 | - | ASSLYRVNTEAF
TRBJ2-3 | TRBV20-1 | - | SAGGLTRGTGTQY
TRBJ1-6 | TRBV7-9 | TRBD1 | ASSLTTGEKSPLH
TRBJ2-2 | TRBV30 | - | AWTPGATGELF
TRBJ2-6 | TRBV9 | - | ASSKRGSAGANVLT
TRBJ2-1 | TRBV2 | - | ASTEQSSYNEQF
TRBJ2-3 | TRBV28 | TRBD2 | ASSYSSGRATDTQY
TRBJ1-1 | TRBV25-1 | - | ASSEVGRGNTEAF
TRBJ2-7 | TRBV4-3 | TRBD2 | ASSQDLVGGSYEQY
TRBJ1-4 | TRBV5-1 | - | ASSLTGIANEKLF
TRBJ2-7 | TRBV11-2 | TRBD2 | ASSPSGSLGQY
TRBJ1-5 | TRBV12-3/TRBV12-4 | - | ASSFGHLWPQH
TRBJ2-1 | TRBV3-1 | - | ASSQEPLKRNEQF
TRBJ2-1 | TRBV19 | TRBD2 | AAASGYSSYNEQF
TRBJ2-1 | TRBV12-3/TRBV12-4 | TRBD2 | ASSLSSGSPYNEQF
TRBJ2-1 | TRBV12-3/TRBV12-4 | - | ASSGRDYNEQF
TRBJ2-7 | TRBV3-1 | - | ASSQVSISNEQY
TRBJ2-7 | TRBV7-9 | TRBD2 | ASSSRERTSGTEEQY
TRBJ1-2 | TRBV19 | TRBD1 | ASSIPAGQGRGYT
TRBJ2-1 | TRBV5-5 | TRBD2 | ASSQLAANNEQF
TRBJ2-7 | TRBV28 | TRBD1 | ASTLQGAREQY
TRBJ2-1 | TRBV24-1 | - | ATSGAGPYNEQF
TRBJ2-2 | TRBV3-1 | TRBD2 | ASSQVAGGNTGELF
TRBJ1-4 | TRBV6-1 | - | ASSERGVGEKLF
TRBJ1-2 | TRBV6-1 | - | ASSRGTDANYGYT
TRBJ2-1 | TRBV28 | TRBD2 | ASNPGLAGVNEQF
TRBJ2-7 | TRBV28 | TRBD2 | ASSAAGTSGYEQY
TRBJ2-3 | TRBV7-9 | - | ASSTSGPTDTQY
TRBJ2-3 | TRBV5-8 | - | ASSNLGGTDTQY